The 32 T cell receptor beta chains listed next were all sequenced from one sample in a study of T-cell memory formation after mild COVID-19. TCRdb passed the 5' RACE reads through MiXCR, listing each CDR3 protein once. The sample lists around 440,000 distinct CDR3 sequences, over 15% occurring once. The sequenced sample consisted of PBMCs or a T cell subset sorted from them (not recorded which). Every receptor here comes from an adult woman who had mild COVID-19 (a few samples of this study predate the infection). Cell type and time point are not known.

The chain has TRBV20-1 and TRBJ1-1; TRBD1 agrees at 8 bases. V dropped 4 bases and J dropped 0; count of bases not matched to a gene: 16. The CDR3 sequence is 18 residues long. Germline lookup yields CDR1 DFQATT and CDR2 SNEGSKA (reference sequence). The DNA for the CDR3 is TGCAGTGCTAAGCCCGCTACGGGACAGGCCAAGTTGAACACTGAAGCTTTCTTT. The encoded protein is CSAKPATGQAKLNTEAFF.

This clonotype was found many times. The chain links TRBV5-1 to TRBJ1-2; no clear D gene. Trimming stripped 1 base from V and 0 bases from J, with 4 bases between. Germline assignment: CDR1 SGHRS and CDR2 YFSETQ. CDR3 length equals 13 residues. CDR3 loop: CASSLRANYGYTF. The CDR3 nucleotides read TGCGCCAGCAGCTTGCGGGCTAACTATGGCTACACCTTC.

The CDR3 is CASSIGGGSEQYF. The CDR3, as DNA: TGTGCCAGCAGTATTGGTGGAGGGAGCGAGCAGTACTTC. J is TRBJ2-7 and V is TRBV6-5, with D tentatively TRBD2 (6 bases). Germline lookup yields CDR1 MNHEY and CDR2 SVGAGI. The CDR3 contains 13 residues. The germline V and J ends were trimmed by 5 bases and 6 bases, with 14 bases remaining between them.

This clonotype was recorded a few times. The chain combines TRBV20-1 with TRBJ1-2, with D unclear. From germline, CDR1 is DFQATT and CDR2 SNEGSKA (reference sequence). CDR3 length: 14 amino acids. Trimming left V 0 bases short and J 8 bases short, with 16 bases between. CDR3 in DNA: TGCAGTGCTAGAGACCCGGGAGGTCGTCTAGGCTACACCTTC. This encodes CSARDPGGRLGYTF.

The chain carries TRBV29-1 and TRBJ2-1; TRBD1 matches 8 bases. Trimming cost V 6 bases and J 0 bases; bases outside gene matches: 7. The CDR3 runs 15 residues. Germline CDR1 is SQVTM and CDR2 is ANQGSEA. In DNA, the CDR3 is TGCAGCGTCGCAGGGGGCGCGGGCTCCTACAATGAGCAGTTCTTC. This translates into CSVAGGAGSYNEQFF.

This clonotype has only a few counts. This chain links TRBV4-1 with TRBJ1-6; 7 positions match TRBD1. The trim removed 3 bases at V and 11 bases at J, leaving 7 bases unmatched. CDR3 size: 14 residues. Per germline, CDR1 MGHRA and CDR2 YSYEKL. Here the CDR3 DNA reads TGCGCCAGCAGCCAGCCGGGACAGCGGACACCCCTCCACTTT. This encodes CASSQPGQRTPLHF.

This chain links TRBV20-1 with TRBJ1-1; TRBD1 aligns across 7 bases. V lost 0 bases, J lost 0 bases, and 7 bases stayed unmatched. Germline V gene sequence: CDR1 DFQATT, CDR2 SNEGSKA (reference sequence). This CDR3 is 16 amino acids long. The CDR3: CSARDWKGALNTEAFF. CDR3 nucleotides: TGCAGTGCTAGAGATTGGAAGGGGGCTTTGAACACTGAAGCTTTCTTT.

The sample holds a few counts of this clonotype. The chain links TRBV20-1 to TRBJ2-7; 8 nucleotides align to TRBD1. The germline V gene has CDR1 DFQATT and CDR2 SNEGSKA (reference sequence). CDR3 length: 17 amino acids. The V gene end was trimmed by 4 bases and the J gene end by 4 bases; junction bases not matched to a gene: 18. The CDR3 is CSANDLGQGPSDYEQYF. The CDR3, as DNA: TGCAGTGCTAATGATCTAGGACAGGGCCCATCAGATTACGAGCAGTACTTC.

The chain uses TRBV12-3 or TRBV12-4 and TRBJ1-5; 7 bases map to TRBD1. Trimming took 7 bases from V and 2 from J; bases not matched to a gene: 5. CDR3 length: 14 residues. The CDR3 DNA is TGTGCCAGCACCCTAACAGGGGGCAATCAGCCCCAGCATTTT. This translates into CASTLTGGNQPQHF.

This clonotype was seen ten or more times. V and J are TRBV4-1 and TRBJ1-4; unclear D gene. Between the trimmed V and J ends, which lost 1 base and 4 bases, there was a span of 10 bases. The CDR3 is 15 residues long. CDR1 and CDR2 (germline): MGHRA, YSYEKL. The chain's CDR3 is CASSQVRNRNEKLFF. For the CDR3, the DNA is TGCGCCAGCAGCCAAGTGAGAAATCGTAATGAAAAACTGTTTTTT.

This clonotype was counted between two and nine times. The CDR3 coding sequence is TGCAGCATAAGACAGGGGGTGTTTGCTTTCTTT. It yields the protein CSIRQGVFAFF. The chain combines TRBV29-1 with TRBJ1-1; the match to TRBD1 covers 9 bases. CDR1 is SQVTM and CDR2 is ANQGSEA in the germline V gene. The CDR3 is 11 amino acids. The V segment lost 8 bases and the J segment 11 bases; nucleotides outside the gene matches: 9.

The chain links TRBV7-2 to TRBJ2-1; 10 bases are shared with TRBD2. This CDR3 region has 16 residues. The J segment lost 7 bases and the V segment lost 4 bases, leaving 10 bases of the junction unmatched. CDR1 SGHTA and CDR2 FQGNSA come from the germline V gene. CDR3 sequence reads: CASSSRAGGVLNEQFF. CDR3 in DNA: TGTGCCAGCAGCTCTAGAGCGGGAGGGGTCCTTAATGAGCAGTTCTTC.

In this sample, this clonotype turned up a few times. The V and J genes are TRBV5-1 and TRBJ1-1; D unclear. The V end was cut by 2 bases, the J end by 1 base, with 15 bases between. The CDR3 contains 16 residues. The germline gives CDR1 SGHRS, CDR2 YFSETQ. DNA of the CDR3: TGCGCCAGCAGCTTATCCGTGGGGATCCAGAACACTGAAGCTTTCTTT. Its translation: CASSLSVGIQNTEAFF.

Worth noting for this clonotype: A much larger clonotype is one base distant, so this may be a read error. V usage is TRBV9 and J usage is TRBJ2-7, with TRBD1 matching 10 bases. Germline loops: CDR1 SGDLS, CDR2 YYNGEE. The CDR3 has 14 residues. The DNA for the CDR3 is TGTGCCAGAAGCGTGGGGACAGGGGCCTACGAGCAGTACTTC. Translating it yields CARSVGTGAYEQYF.

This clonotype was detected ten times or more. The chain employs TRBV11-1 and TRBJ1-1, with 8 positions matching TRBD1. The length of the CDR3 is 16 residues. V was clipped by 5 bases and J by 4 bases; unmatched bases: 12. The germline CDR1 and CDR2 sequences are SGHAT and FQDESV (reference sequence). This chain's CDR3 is CASSPGTGTQGTEAFF. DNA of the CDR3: TGTGCCAGCAGCCCCGGGACAGGAACACAGGGCACTGAAGCTTTCTTT.

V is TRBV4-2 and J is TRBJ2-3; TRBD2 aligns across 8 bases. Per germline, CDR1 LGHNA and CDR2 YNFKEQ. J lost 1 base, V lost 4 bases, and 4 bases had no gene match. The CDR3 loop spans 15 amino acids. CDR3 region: CASSLPAGGTDTQYF. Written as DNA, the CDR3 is TGTGCCAGCAGCCTTCCAGCGGGGGGCACAGATACGCAGTATTTT.

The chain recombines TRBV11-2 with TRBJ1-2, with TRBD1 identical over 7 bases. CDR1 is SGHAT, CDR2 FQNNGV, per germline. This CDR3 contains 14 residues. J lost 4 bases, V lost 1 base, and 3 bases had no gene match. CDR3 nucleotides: TGTGCCAGCAGCTTAGTCGGGACAGCCTATGGCTACACCTTC. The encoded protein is CASSLVGTAYGYTF.

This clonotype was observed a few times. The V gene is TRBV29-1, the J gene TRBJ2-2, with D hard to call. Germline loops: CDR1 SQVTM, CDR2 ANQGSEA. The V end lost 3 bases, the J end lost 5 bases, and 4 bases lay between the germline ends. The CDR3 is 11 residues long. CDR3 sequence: CSVEATGELFF. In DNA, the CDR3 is TGCAGCGTTGAGGCTACCGGGGAGCTGTTTTTT.

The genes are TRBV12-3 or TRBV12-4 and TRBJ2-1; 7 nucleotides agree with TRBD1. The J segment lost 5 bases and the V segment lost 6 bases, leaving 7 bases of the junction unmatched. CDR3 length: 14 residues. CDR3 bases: TGTGCCAGCAGCTACAGGGGTTTGGACAATGAGCAGTTCTTC. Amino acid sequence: CASSYRGLDNEQFF.

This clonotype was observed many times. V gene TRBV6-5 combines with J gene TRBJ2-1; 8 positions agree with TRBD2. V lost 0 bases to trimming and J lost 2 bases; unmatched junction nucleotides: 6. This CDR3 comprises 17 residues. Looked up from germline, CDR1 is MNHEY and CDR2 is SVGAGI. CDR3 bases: TGTGCCAGCAGTTACTCGATCCCGGGAGGGCCCTACAATGAGCAGTTCTTC. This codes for CASSYSIPGGPYNEQFF.

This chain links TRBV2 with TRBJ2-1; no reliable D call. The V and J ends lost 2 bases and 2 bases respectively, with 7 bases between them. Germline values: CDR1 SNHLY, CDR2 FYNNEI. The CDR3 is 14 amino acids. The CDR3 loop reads CASSEIDPYNEQFF. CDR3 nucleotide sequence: TGTGCCAGCAGTGAAATCGATCCCTACAATGAGCAGTTCTTC. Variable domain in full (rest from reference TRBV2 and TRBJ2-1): EPEVTQTPSHQVTQMGQEVILRCVPISNHLYFYWYRQILGQKVEFLVSFYNNEISEKSEIFDDQFSVERPDGSNFTLKIRSTKLEDSAMYFCASSEIDPYNEQFFGPGTRLTVL.

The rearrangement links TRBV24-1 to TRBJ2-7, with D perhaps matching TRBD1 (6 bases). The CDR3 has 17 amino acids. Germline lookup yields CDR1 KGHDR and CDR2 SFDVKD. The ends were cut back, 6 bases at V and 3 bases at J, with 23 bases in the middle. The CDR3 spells CATSPGGDRLARYEQYF. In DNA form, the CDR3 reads TGTGCCACCAGTCCCGGTGGCGACAGGTTAGCTCGCTACGAGCAGTACTTC.

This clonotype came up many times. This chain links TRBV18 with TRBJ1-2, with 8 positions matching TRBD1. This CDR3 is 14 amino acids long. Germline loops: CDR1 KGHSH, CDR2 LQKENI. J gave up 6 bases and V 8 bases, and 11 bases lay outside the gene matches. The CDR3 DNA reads TGTGCCAGCGCTCCTCAGGGGGCAGGGAATGGCTACACCTTC. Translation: CASAPQGAGNGYTF. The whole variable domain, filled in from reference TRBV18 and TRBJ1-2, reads NAGVMQNPRHLVRRRGQEARLRCSPMKGHSHVYWYRQLPEEGLKFMVYLQKENIIDESGMPKERFSAEFPKEGPSILRIQQVVRGDSAAYFCASAPQGAGNGYTFGSGTRLTVV.

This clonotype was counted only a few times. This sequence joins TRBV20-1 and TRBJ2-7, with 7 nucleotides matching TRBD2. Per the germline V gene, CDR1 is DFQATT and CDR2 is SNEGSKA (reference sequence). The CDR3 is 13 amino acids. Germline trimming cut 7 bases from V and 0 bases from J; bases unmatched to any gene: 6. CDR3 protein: CSVRGLPSYEQYF. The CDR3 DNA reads TGCAGTGTTAGGGGACTACCCTCCTACGAGCAGTACTTC.

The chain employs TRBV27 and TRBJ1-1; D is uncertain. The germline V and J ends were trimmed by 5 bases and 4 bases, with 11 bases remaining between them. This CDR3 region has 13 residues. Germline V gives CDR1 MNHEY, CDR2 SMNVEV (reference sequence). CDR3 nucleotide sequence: TGTGCCAGCAGTCCCGACCCCCGCACTGAAGCTTTCTTT. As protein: CASSPDPRTEAFF.

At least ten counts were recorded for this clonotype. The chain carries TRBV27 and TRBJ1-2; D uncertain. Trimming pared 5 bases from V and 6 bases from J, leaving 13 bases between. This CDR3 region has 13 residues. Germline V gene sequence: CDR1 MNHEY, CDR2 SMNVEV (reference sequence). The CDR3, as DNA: TGTGCCAGCAGTCTCCGAGGCGGCAATGGCTACACCTTC. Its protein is CASSLRGGNGYTF.

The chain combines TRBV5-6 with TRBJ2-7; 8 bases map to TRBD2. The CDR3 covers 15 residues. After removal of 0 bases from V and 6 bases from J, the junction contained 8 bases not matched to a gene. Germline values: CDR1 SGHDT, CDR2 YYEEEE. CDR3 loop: CASSLAPAGVGEQYF. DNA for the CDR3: TGTGCCAGCAGCTTGGCCCCAGCGGGAGTAGGCGAGCAGTACTTC.

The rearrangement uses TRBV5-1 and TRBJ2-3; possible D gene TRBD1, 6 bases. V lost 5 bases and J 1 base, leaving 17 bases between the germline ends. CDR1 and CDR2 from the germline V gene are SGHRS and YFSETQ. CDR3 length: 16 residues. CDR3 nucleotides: TGCGCCAGCAGAAACGCACCGGGACAACGCACAGATACGCAGTATTTT. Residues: CASRNAPGQRTDTQYF.

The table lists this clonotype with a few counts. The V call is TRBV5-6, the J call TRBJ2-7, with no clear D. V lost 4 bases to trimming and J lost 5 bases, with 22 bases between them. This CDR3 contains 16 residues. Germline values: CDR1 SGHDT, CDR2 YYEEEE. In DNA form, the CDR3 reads TGTGCCAGCAGCACCAACCGGGCGGCCCCCCCCCACGAGCAGTACTTC. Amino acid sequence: CASSTNRAAPPHEQYF.

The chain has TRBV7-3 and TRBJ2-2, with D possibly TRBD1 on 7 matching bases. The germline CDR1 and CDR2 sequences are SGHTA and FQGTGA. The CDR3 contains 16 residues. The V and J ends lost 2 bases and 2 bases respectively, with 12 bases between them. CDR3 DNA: TGTGCCAGCAGCTTAGGGGGGACAGCTAACACCGGGGAGCTGTTTTTT. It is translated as CASSLGGTANTGELFF.

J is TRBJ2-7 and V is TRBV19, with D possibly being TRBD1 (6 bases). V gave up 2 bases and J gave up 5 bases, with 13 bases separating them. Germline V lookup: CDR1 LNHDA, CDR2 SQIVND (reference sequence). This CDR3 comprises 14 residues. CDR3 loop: CASSITLSGDEQYF. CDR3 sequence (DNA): TGTGCCAGTAGTATAACCCTCTCAGGGGACGAGCAGTACTTC.

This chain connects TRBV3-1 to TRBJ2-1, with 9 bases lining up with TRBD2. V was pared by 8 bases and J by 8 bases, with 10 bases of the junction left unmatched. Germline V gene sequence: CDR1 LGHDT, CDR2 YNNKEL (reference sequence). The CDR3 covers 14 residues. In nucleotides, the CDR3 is TGTGCCAGCTGGTCAGCGGGGGGTACCCATGAGCAGTTCTTC. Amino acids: CASWSAGGTHEQFF.